This T cell receptor beta chain originates from a study of T cell repertoires in cytomegalovirus infection. The V end lost 0 bases, the J end lost 5 bases, and 15 bases lay between the germline ends. The CDR3 sequence is 15 residues long. Per germline, CDR1 SGDLS and CDR2 YYNGEE. Whole-study results and caveats: In two of eight donors, the top clonotype was HLA-C-restricted CMV-specific. Summed frequency of shared TCR beta families picked out CMV carriers who also had the relevant HLA.

About this clonotype itself: Antigen unknown.

In TCRdb, the reads were re-called with MiXCR into one record per CDR3 protein. This table has 680,000 or so distinct CDR3 sequences, 35% appearing once. Sequencing was done on a sample of PBMCs. The TCR comes from a human donor in good health (CMV status not recorded). Some clones in this sample may be carry-over from other donors' samples. The V gene is TRBV9, the J gene TRBJ2-7, with D possibly TRBD2 on 7 matching bases. This CDR3 reads CASSVAGGQGNEQYF. DNA for the CDR3: TGTGCCAGCAGCGTAGCGGGGGGCCAGGGAAACGAGCAGTACTTC.